This TCR beta chain was captured in a study of blood T cell repertoires in COVID-19. Looking at the study overall: The United States, Italy and Spain were the sources of the acute and convalescent COVID-19 samples. PBMCs, B-cell-depleted T cells, or T cells provided the cDNA or gDNA that made up the material.

As originally analysed: Reference gene primers were amplified, and this amplification served to estimate nucleated cell counts. Only in-frame clones appear in the TCRdb table, and some are missing; sequencing was by immunoSEQ multiplex PCR. The V and J calls and clone size are taken from that table; D and trimming were inferred from the DNA. There are 98,000 or so clones in the sample; about four fifths occur only once, and about 4.8% lies in the top ten. Trimming removed 1 base from V and 2 bases from J, with 6 bases in between. The germline V gene has CDR1 SGHNT and CDR2 YYREEE (reference sequence). The CDR3 has 13 amino acids.

The chain carries TRBV5-4 and TRBJ2-5; D remains ambiguous. Sequencing was performed on peripheral blood. The TCR sequence derives from a man between 60 and 75 years old with acute or convalescent COVID-19. The CDR3 protein is CASSLTEQETQYF. The CDR3 region has the DNA TGTGCCAGCAGCTTGACAGAACAAGAGACCCAGTACTTC.